These T cell receptor beta chains were read from a single sample in a study of siplizumab effects on memory and regulatory T cells. Their antigens remain unidentified. Some clones are missing from TCRdb's copy, which holds only in-frame ones; the method was immunoSEQ multiplex PCR. The profile shows roughly 10,000 clones, approximately 40% of them singletons. Input material: CFSE-low (dividing) CD8+ T cells sorted from an allogeneic mixed lymphocyte reaction. Every receptor here comes from a human donor in good health; the cells came from an allogeneic mixed lymphocyte reaction. CDR3s include the opening cysteine and the closing phenylalanine or tryptophan. D genes are given only for firm matches. Not every row has a clone size; where given, it reads once, few, many or a size class.

abundance	v_gene	d_gene	j_gene	CDR3aa	CDR3nt
few	TRBV7-6	NA	TRBJ1-1	CASSTRDTEAFF	TGTGCCAGCAGCACGAGAGACACTGAAGCTTTCTTT
medium-sized	TRBV4-3	NA	TRBJ2-3	CASSQDSAGLSDTQYF	TGCGCCAGCAGCCAAGATTCGGCAGGGTTATCGGATACGCAGTATTTT
NA	TRBV11-3	NA	TRBJ1-1	CASSFDGTEAFF	TGTGCCAGCAGCTTCGACGGCACTGAAGCTTTCTTT
NA	TRBV4-1	NA	TRBJ1-1	CASSQDSQLSGTEAFF	TGCGCCAGCAGCCAAGATAGCCAACTCTCTGGGACTGAAGCTTTCTTT
few	TRBV7-2	NA	TRBJ2-6	CARRDSGANVLTF	TGTGCCAGACGTGACTCTGGGGCCAACGTCCTGACTTTC
medium-sized	TRBV7-6	TRBD1	TRBJ2-7	CASSWGQGDYEQYF	TGTGCCAGCAGCTGGGGACAGGGGGACTACGAGCAGTACTTC
few	TRBV6-9	TRBD2	TRBJ2-4	CASSYGAGGNIQYF	TGTGCCAGCAGTTACGGAGCGGGGGGAAACATTCAGTACTTC
NA	TRBV28	NA	TRBJ1-1	CASSLQRWTEAFF	TGTGCCAGCAGCCTTCAGAGATGGACTGAAGCTTTCTTT
NA	TRBV19	TRBD2	TRBJ2-1	CASSVSSGGYNEQFF	TGTGCCAGTAGTGTTTCTAGCGGGGGATACAATGAGCAGTTCTTC
medium-sized	TRBV7-6	NA	TRBJ1-5	CASSHLGYDPGGGQPQHF	TGTGCCAGCAGCCATCTAGGTTATGACCCGGGGGGGGGTCAGCCCCAGCATTTT